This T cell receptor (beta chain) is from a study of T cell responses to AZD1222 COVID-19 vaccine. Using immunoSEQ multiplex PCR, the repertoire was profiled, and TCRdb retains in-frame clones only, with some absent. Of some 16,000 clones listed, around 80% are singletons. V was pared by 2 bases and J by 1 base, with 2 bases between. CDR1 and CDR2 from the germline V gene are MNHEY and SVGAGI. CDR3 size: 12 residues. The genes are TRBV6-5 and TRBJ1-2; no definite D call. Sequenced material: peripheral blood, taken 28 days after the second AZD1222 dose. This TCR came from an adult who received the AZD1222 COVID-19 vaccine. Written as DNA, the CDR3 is TGTGCCAGCAGTTACAATAACTATGGCTACACCTTC. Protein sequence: CASSYNNYGYTF.